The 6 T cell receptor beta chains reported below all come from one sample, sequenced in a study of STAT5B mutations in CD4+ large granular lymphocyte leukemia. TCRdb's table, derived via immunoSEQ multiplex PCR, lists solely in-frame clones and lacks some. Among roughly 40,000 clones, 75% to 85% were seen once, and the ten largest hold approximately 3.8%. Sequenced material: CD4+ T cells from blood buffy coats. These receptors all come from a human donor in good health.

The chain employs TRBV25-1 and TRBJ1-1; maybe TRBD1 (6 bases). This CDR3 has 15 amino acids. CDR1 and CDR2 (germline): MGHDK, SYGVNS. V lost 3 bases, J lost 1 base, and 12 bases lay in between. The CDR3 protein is CASSDLRGANTEAFF. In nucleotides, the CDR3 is TGTGCCAGCAGTGACCTCAGGGGTGCGAACACTGAAGCTTTCTTT.

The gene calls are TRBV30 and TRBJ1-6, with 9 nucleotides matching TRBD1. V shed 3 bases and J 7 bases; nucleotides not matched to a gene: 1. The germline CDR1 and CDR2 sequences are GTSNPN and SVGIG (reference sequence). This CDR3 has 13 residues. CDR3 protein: CAWRGTGNSPLHF. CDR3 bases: TGTGCCTGGAGAGGGACAGGGAATTCACCCCTCCACTTT.

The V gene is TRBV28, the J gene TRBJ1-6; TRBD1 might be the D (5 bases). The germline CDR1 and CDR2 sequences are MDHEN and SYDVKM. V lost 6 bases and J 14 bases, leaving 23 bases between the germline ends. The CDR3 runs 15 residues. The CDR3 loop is CASRDKNRSLRALHF. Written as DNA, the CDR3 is TGTGCCAGCAGGGACAAAAACAGGTCCCTGAGGGCCCTCCACTTT. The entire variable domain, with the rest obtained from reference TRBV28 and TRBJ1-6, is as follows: DVKVTQSSRYLVKRTGEKVFLECVQDMDHENMFWYRQDPGLGLRLIYFSYDVKMKEKGDIPEGYSVSREKKERFSLILESASTNQTSMYLCASRDKNRSLRALHFGNGTRLTVT.

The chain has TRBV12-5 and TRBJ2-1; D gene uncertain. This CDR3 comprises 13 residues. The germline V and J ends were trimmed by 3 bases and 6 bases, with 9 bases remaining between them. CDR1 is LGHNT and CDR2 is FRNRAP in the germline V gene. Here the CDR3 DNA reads TGTGCTAGTGGTTTACGTGGATCCAATGAGCAGTTCTTC. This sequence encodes CASGLRGSNEQFF. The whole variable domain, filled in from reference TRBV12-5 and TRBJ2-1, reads DARVTQTPRHKVTEMGQEVTMRCQPILGHNTVFWYRQTMMQGLELLAYFRNRAPLDDSGMPKDRFSAEMPDATLATLKIQPSEPRDSAVYFCASGLRGSNEQFFGPGTRLTVL.

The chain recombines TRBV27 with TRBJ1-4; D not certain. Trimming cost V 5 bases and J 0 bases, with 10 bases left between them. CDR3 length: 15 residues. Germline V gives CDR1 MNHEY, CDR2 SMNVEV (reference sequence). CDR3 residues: CASSPVGTTNEKLFF. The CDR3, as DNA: TGTGCCAGCAGTCCCGTGGGGACAACTAATGAAAAACTGTTTTTT. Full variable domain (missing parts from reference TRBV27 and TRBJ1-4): EAQVTQNPRYLITVTGKKLTVTCSQNMNHEYMSWYRQDPGLGLRQIYYSMNVEVTDKGDVPEGYKVSRKEKRNFPLILESPSPNQTSLYFCASSPVGTTNEKLFFGSGTQLSVL.

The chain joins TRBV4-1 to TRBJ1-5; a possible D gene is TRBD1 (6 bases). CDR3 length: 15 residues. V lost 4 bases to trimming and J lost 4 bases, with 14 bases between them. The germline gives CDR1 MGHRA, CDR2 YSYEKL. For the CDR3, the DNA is TGCGCCAGCAGCCGAACAGGGTTAGGGAATCAGCCCCAGCATTTT. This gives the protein CASSRTGLGNQPQHF.